Listed below are T cell receptor beta chains from one sample, sequenced in a study of blood T cell repertoires in COVID-19. TCRdb's table, derived via immunoSEQ multiplex PCR, lists solely in-frame clones and lacks some. The table has about 280,000 clones, 80% to 90% seen once. Sample: peripheral blood. The receptor source for this set is an older woman with acute or convalescent COVID-19. CDR3s include the opening cysteine and the closing phenylalanine or tryptophan. D genes are given only for firm matches. Clone size appears in some rows only: once, few, many, or a class for an expanded clone.

d_call | clone_size | j_call | v_call | cdr3_aa | cdr3_nt
. | . | TRBJ2-5 | TRBV5-1 | CASSLPGQETQYF | TGCGCCAGCAGCTTGCCGGGACAAGAGACCCAGTACTTC
. | . | TRBJ2-7 | TRBV3-1/TRBV3-2 | CASSQVVSGQYF | TGTGCCAGCAGCCAAGTTGTCTCCGGGCAGTACTTC
. | many | TRBJ1-2 | TRBV5-6 | CASSLGAGGYTF | TGTGCCAGCAGCTTGGGTGCGGGAGGCTACACCTTC
. | . | TRBJ1-2 | TRBV18 | CASSPRGGYPDGYTF | TGTGCCAGCTCACCCCGAGGAGGGTATCCCGATGGCTACACCTTC
TRBD1 | . | TRBJ1-6 | TRBV5-4 | CASSLQGVENSPLHF | TGTGCCAGCAGCTTACAGGGGGTCGAGAATTCACCCCTCCACTTT
. | . | TRBJ1-1 | TRBV5-1 | CASSQGNTEAFF | TGCGCCAGCAGCCAGGGTAACACTGAAGCTTTCTTT
. | . | TRBJ1-5 | TRBV11-2 | CASSLTGSDQPQHF | TGTGCCAGCAGCTTGACAGGTTCCGATCAGCCCCAGCATTTT
. | . | TRBJ1-3 | TRBV15 | CATSRDARGTTSGNTIYF | TGTGCCACCAGCAGAGACGCTAGGGGGACCACCTCTGGAAACACCATATATTTT
. | . | TRBJ2-3 | TRBV5-6 | CASSSITGSTQYF | TGTGCCAGCAGCTCCATAACAGGGTCGACGCAGTATTTT
. | . | TRBJ2-1 | TRBV2 | CASMSRGGRASSSYNEQFF | TGTGCCAGCATGTCGAGGGGGGGCCGCGCCTCGAGCTCCTACAATGAGCAGTTCTTC
. | . | TRBJ2-2 | TRBV2 | CASSAGTSTGELFF | TGTGCCAGCAGCGCCGGGACAAGCACCGGGGAGCTGTTTTTT
. | . | TRBJ2-1 | TRBV21-1 | CAPEGRRGGGDEQFF | TGTGCCCCTGAGGGTCGGCGGGGGGGTGGGGATGAGCAGTTCTTC
TRBD1 | . | TRBJ1-5 | TRBV20-1 | CSASLGTGDQPQHF | TGCAGTGCTAGTTTGGGGACAGGGGATCAGCCCCAGCATTTT
. | . | TRBJ2-3 | TRBV18 | CASSPQRRGTTDTQYF | TGTGCCAGCTCGCCCCAACGGAGGGGAACCACAGATACGCAGTATTTT
TRBD1 | once | TRBJ1-2 | TRBV3-1/TRBV3-2 | CASSQDKGAGYTF | TGTGCCAGCAGCCAAGACAAGGGGGCCGGCTACACCTTC
. | . | TRBJ2-3 | TRBV25-1 | CASSELGVDTQYF | TGTGCCAGCAGTGAATTAGGGGTTGATACGCAGTATTTT
. | . | TRBJ1-2 | TRBV5-4 | CASSIRTAYGYTF | TGTGCCAGCAGCATTCGGACAGCTTATGGCTACACCTTC
TRBD1 | . | TRBJ2-7 | TRBV10-3 | CAISEYRGRRYEQYF | TGTGCCATCAGTGAGTACAGGGGGCGACGGTACGAGCAGTACTTC
. | . | TRBJ2-5 | TRBV15 | CATSTRETQYF | TGTGCCACCAGCACCCGAGAGACCCAGTACTTC